This paragraph reports one T cell receptor (beta chain). Its cognate antigen has yet to be identified. There are no base qualities to consult, and no much larger clone falls within one base. Genomic DNA was isolated from the sorted cells so that the TCRbeta CDR3 region could be sequenced. The immunoSEQ Assay was used for sequencing of TCRbeta CDR3 regions. The immuneACCESS repertoire file appears here via TCRdb, limited to in-frame rearrangements. These files lack a portion of the clones; in checked studies, under half of the deficit traces to unresolved V genes, and the cause of the others is not known. The table for this sample lists tens of thousands of clones; around 91% of them were counted only once. 0.33% of the sample comes from the top ten. CDR1 and CDR2 (SGHKS, YYEKEE) derive from the germline V gene (reference sequence). Here V drops 4 bases and J drops 6 bases, and the junction holds 7 bases not matched to any gene. From the cysteine through the phenylalanine, the CDR3 covers 14 amino acids. The only DNA kept is the CDR3, 42 bases in frame from the first base.

The trial excluded patients who had a history of autoimmune disease or were on systemic immunosuppression. Peripheral blood for TCR sequencing was drawn from every dose cohort at baseline, at cycle 4 day 1 and at cycle 7 day 1. The samples were drawn from a first-in-human, open-label, multicenter phase I dose-escalation trial of ivuxolimab. The trial enrolled adults with locally advanced or metastatic head and neck squamous cell, hepatocellular, melanoma or renal cell carcinoma. Before TCR sequencing, CD4+ and CD8+ T cells were separately sorted from peripheral blood. This sample is drawn from a study of OX40 agonist ivuxolimab in advanced cancers. General notes on the study: Ivuxolimab, which targeted the costimulatory receptor OX40 (CD134), was an agonistic, fully human IgG2 monoclonal antibody. Peripheral TCRbeta sequencing was intended to test whether TCR sequence diversity was altered and clonal T-cell expansion was caused by ivuxolimab. Partial responses occurred in three dose-escalation patients: two with cutaneous melanoma and one with hepatocellular carcinoma. Patients were allowed to have had prior anti-PD-1, anti-PD-L1 or anti-CTLA-4 therapy, and approximately 40% of the dose-escalation patients had been treated with checkpoint inhibitors. Of the roughly 50 dose-escalation patients, hepatocellular carcinoma was present in some 19, melanoma in approximately 15, renal cell carcinoma in 9 and head and neck cancer in 9. The paper reports the monotherapy dose-escalation portion (N ≈ 50 patients) of the phase I ivuxolimab trial. In the dose-escalation cohort, approximately 82% of patients were male, and the mean age was roughly 60 years with a range of roughly 20 to 79. Intravenous ivuxolimab was administered to patients every 2 weeks at six dose levels: 0.01, 0.1, 0.3, 1.5, 3 and 10 mg/kg.

The full study reports these points: At doses of 0.1 to 3.0 mg/kg, clonal expansion of both CD4+ and CD8+ blood T cells was observed from baseline to week 6. In partial responders in the 0.1-3.0 mg/kg groups, normalized peripheral clonal expansion was found to be among the lowest, especially among CD8+ T cells. Low levels of normalized T-cell clonal expansion were also shown by some nonresponding patients. The antigen specificity of the clonally expanded peripheral T cells was not determined. After ivuxolimab, more expanded clones were found on average in CD8+ T cells than in CD4+ T cells.

The receptor was isolated from an adult with an advanced solid tumor such as melanoma, head and neck, liver or kidney cancer. Recombination connected TRBV5-5 to TRBJ2-7, with 10 bases matching TRBD2. The source was CD4+ or CD8+ T cells sorted from blood, collected in a trial of the OX40 agonist ivuxolimab. Here is the DNA: TGTGCCAGCAGCCCTAGCGCTAGCGGGGGCGAGCAGTACTTC. Its translation is CASSPSASGGEQYF.